In its sample, the clone carrying this T cell receptor beta chain was seen once. Antigen: not known. Trimming stripped 3 bases from V and 2 bases from J, with 14 bases between. The germline gives CDR1 SGHNT, CDR2 YYREEE (reference sequence). The CDR3 extends over 15 amino acids. This record comes from a study of circulating and synovial CD4+ cells in juvenile arthritis. General study results and limits: These blood cells shared more CDR3 sequences with synovium than bulk blood. Traditional Vbeta family usage analysis missed the pathogenic-like versus bulk difference.

TCRdb's copy holds only in-frame clones and misses some; the assay was immunoSEQ multiplex PCR. The top ten hold 0.15% to 0.2% of the sample, which has tens of thousands of clones, over 95% seen once. The sequencing sample was made of CD4+ T cells from blood. This rearrangement joins TRBV5-4 to TRBJ1-1, with D tentatively TRBD1 (6 bases). The origin of this receptor is a human donor with juvenile idiopathic arthritis. The DNA for the CDR3 is TGTGCCAGCAGCTGGGGGGGGGCTTATAACACTGAAGCTTTCTTT. As protein: CASSWGGAYNTEAFF.